This entry describes one T cell receptor beta chain. Its antigen is currently unknown. This entry belongs to a study of cytomegalovirus exposure and HLA in healthy donors. The study, taken as a whole, reports: For most subjects, TCR beta sequences were reported to predict HLA-A and HLA-B alleles with accuracy. The study labeled fewer than 200 TCR beta chains cytomegalovirus-associated.

PCR was performed using 60 Vbeta and 13 Jbeta primers. Sequencing was performed with immunoSEQ multiplex PCR; in TCRdb, only in-frame clones are kept and a portion is missing. Found here are around 130,000 clones, about 73% of them singletons; the top ten hold approximately 6%. CDR1 SGDLS and CDR2 YYNGEE come from the germline V gene. V lost 0 bases and J 3 bases, leaving 9 bases between the germline ends. This CDR3 comprises 14 residues. V usage is TRBV9 and J usage is TRBJ1-1, with D possibly matching TRBD1 (6 bases). This TCR derives from a woman in her 50s in good health and CMV-seropositive. The sample consisted of PBMCs. CDR3 protein: CASSVEQGDTEAFF. The CDR3 bases are TGTGCCAGCAGCGTAGAACAGGGTGACACTGAAGCTTTCTTT. The whole variable domain, filled in from reference TRBV9 and TRBJ1-1, reads DSGVTQTPKHLITATGQRVTLRCSPRSGDLSVYWYQQSLDQGLQFLIQYYNGEERAKGNILERFSAQQFPDLHSELNLSSLELGDSALYFCASSVEQGDTEAFFGQGTRLTVV.